The 13 T cell receptor beta chains in this list originate from one sample, sequenced in a study of cytomegalovirus exposure and HLA in healthy donors. Primers: 60 Vbeta forward and 13 Jbeta reverse. Repertoires were generated with immunoSEQ multiplex PCR, while TCRdb's copy carries only in-frame clones and drops some. The table has about 170,000 clones, around 86% seen once. The material sequenced was PBMCs. The receptors were gathered from a male donor in good health and CMV-seronegative.

The chain joins TRBV7-8 to TRBJ1-6, with 8 bases matching TRBD1. Germline V CDR1 and CDR2: SGHVS, FQNEAQ. The V segment lost 5 bases and the J segment 9 bases; nucleotides outside the gene matches: 6. The CDR3 spans 14 residues. This CDR3 reads CASSPGQGRSPLHF. In nucleotides, the CDR3 is TGTGCCAGCAGCCCCGGACAGGGTCGTTCACCCCTCCACTTT. The complete variable domain, with remaining parts taken from reference TRBV7-8 and TRBJ1-6, reads GAGVSQSPRYKVAKRGQDVALRCDPISGHVSLFWYQQALGQGPEFLTYFQNEAQLDKSGLPSDRFFAERPEGSVSTLKIQRTQQEDSAVYLCASSPGQGRSPLHFGNGTRLTVT.

This clone has a handful of counts. The chain carries TRBV4-2 and TRBJ1-2, with D possibly matching TRBD1 (6 bases). V shed 0 bases and J shed 3 bases, with 20 bases lying between them. The CDR3 has 18 amino acids. Germline V gives CDR1 LGHNA, CDR2 YNFKEQ. The CDR3 protein is CASSQDGRQDSPYYGYTF. DNA of the CDR3: TGTGCCAGCAGCCAAGATGGGAGACAGGATTCCCCCTACTATGGCTACACCTTC.

This chain joins TRBV2 and TRBJ1-4; D unclear. V dropped 6 bases and J dropped 2 bases, with 7 bases sitting between them. The CDR3 is made up of 13 amino acids. Germline CDR1 and CDR2: SNHLY and FYNNEI. CDR3: CASREPTNEKLFF. The CDR3 nucleotides read TGTGCCAGCAGGGAACCGACTAATGAAAAACTGTTTTTT.

CDR3 protein: CASSQGAYNSPLHF. CDR3 nucleotides: TGTGCCAGTAGCCAGGGGGCCTATAATTCACCCCTCCACTTT. The chain uses TRBV19 and TRBJ1-6, with TRBD1 matching 7 bases. V lost 6 bases to trimming and J lost 2 bases; unmatched junction nucleotides: 1. The CDR3 is 14 amino acids. The V gene's germline CDR1 is LNHDA and CDR2 SQIVND (reference sequence).

The J gene is TRBJ2-2, the V gene TRBV5-1; maybe TRBD1 (6 bases). V was clipped by 2 bases and J by 7 bases, with 12 bases between them. CDR1 and CDR2 (germline): SGHRS, YFSETQ. This CDR3 region has 14 residues. DNA of the CDR3: TGCGCCAGCAGCTTCGCAGGGGAATTCGGGGAGCTGTTTTTT. Translated, it gives CASSFAGEFGELFF.

The chain recombines TRBV9 with TRBJ2-5; TRBD1 aligns across 10 bases. CDR1 and CDR2 from the germline V gene are SGDLS and YYNGEE. The V gene end was trimmed by 2 bases and the J gene end by 1 base; junction bases not matched to a gene: 5. This CDR3 is 16 amino acids long. This CDR3 reads CASSVGTGAIQETQYF. The CDR3 DNA reads as TGTGCCAGCAGCGTCGGGACAGGGGCTATCCAAGAGACCCAGTACTTC.

The rearrangement joins TRBV6-5 to TRBJ1-2, with 11 bases that match TRBD1. There are 14 residues in the CDR3. V dropped 6 bases and J dropped 4; count of bases not matched to a gene: 4. The V gene's germline CDR1 is MNHEY and CDR2 SVGAGI. CDR3 DNA sequence: TGTGCCAGCAGCCGTGGGACAGGGGGCTATGGCTACACCTTC. It translates to CASSRGTGGYGYTF.

The genes are TRBV5-1 and TRBJ1-1; 8 bases agree with TRBD1. Germline CDR1 and CDR2: SGHRS and YFSETQ. The CDR3 covers 18 residues. After removal of 4 bases from V and 6 bases from J, the junction contained 20 bases not matched to a gene. CDR3 residues: CASSQIPSLGQVGPEAFF. The CDR3 bases are TGCGCCAGCAGCCAAATCCCTTCACTGGGACAGGTAGGGCCTGAAGCTTTCTTT.

V gene TRBV2 combines with J gene TRBJ2-5, with TRBD1 as a possible D gene (5 bases). This CDR3 is 14 amino acids long. Germline V gene lookup returns CDR1 SNHLY and CDR2 FYNNEI. Trimming removed 1 base from V and 5 bases from J, with 11 bases in between. The CDR3 DNA is TGTGCCAGCAGTGAAGGTCCCAGGGTGGAGACCCAGTACTTC. Translated, it gives CASSEGPRVETQYF.

The rearrangement links TRBV5-1 to TRBJ2-4, with 10 bases that match TRBD1. CDR1 is SGHRS and CDR2 is YFSETQ in the germline V gene. Unmatched junction bases numbered 10, after V lost 4 bases and J lost 9 bases. The CDR3 has 15 residues. CDR3: CASSPPGQGIAIQYF. CDR3 DNA sequence: TGCGCCAGCAGCCCCCCGGGACAGGGGATCGCCATTCAGTACTTC.

The genes are TRBV6-5 and TRBJ1-2; possibly TRBD1 for D (5 bases). V dropped 5 bases and J dropped 5 bases, with 12 bases sitting between them. Germline values: CDR1 MNHEY, CDR2 SVGAGI. There are 13 residues in the CDR3. CDR3 nucleotides: TGTGCCAGCAGTACCGACAGCACATATGGCTACACCTTC. This translates into CASSTDSTYGYTF.

The table lists this clone with a count of one. Written as DNA, the CDR3 is TGTGCCAGCAGCAGCACAGGGATAACGGCTGAAGCTTTCTTT. It codes for CASSSTGITAEAFF. V is TRBV5-6 and J is TRBJ1-1; a possible D gene is TRBD1 (6 bases). The CDR3 spans 14 residues. Trimming took 4 bases from V and 6 from J, leaving 16 bases between them. Germline V gene data show CDR1 as SGHDT and CDR2 as YYEEEE. Complete variable domain (other parts from reference TRBV5-6 and TRBJ1-1): DAGVTQSPTHLIKTRGQQVTLRCSPKSGHDTVSWYQQALGQGPQFIFQYYEEEERQRGNFPDRFSGHQFPNYSSELNVNALLLGDSALYLCASSSTGITAEAFFGQGTRLTVV.

The chain links TRBV7-2 to TRBJ1-1; D is ambiguous. This CDR3 has 13 residues. Trimming removed 2 bases at V and 8 bases at J, with 12 bases between. CDR1 and CDR2 (germline): SGHTA, FQGNSA. CDR3 protein: CASSLMGSREAFF. The CDR3 DNA follows: TGTGCCAGCAGCTTAATGGGGAGCCGCGAAGCTTTCTTT.